The 25 T cell receptor beta chains listed next were all sequenced from one sample in a study of T cells in women clearing cervical HPV infection. Method: immunoSEQ multiplex PCR; TCRdb's copy keeps in-frame clones and lacks some. The record lists about 30,000 clones, of which the ten most abundant hold around 6.6%. The source material was blood buffy coat. The source is a woman between 18 and 75 years old with a cervical HPV16 infection that either progressed to CIN3+ or cleared (not recorded which).

The CDR3 protein is CASSYHGVGEKLFF. CDR3 bases read: TGTGCCAGCAGTTATCACGGGGTTGGTGAAAAA. The chain joins TRBV6-2 or TRBV6-3 to TRBJ1-4; D gene ambiguous. The sequence runs out 3 residues before the end of the CDR3; the remainder is reconstructed from the germline J gene. The CDR3 loop spans 14 amino acids. Germline loops: CDR1 MNHEY, CDR2 SVGEGT. Trimming took off 3 bases at V and 7 bases at J, with 12 bases between the two ends.

Note on this clone: The CDR3 end is not reached by the read, which stops 3 residues before it; the germline J gene fills it in. J is TRBJ1-1 and V is TRBV14; 9 bases are a match to TRBD1. CDR3 length: 14 amino acids. Per germline, CDR1 SGHDN and CDR2 FVKESK. The part of the CDR3 DNA that was read is TGTGCCAGCAGTTCAACAGGGGGCGCAATGGAA. Translating it yields CASSSTGGAME. The CDR3 reads in full as CASSSTGGAMEAFF.

About this clone: Read sequence stops 3 residues before the CDR3 end, and the germline J gene provides the missing end. The J gene is TRBJ1-4, the V gene TRBV5-6; 8 bases match TRBD1. J lost 10 bases, V lost 4 bases, and 9 bases had no gene match. Per the germline V gene, CDR1 is SGHDT and CDR2 is YYEEEE. This CDR3 has 14 residues. The CDR3 reads CASSQMDREGKLFF. The CDR3 bases that were read are TGTGCCAGCAGCCAGATGGACAGGGAAGGAAAA.

Concerning this clone: The CDR3 end falls 3 residues outside the read, so it is completed with the germline J gene. V gene TRBV6-1 combines with J gene TRBJ2-1, with 7 bases lining up with TRBD2. Germline values: CDR1 MNHNS, CDR2 SASEGT. The length of the CDR3 is 15 residues. V was clipped by 1 base and J by 8 bases; unmatched bases: 8. This CDR3 reads CASSEEAGRWDEQFF. Partial CDR3 DNA: TGTGCCAGCAGTGAAGAAGCGGGGAGATGGGATGAG.

About this clone itself: The read halts 3 residues ahead of the CDR3 end, with the missing end drawn from the germline J gene. This chain uses TRBV14 with TRBJ2-7; 8 bases are shared with TRBD2. The CDR3 spans 15 residues. V shed 1 base, J shed 3 bases, and the junction held 5 bases outside the gene matches. CDR1 is SGHDN, CDR2 FVKESK, per germline. CDR3 protein: CASSQGGGPGYEQYF. CDR3 DNA, as far as it was read: TGTGCCAGCAGCCAAGGCGGGGGGCCGGGCTACGAG.

Turning to this clone: The read terminates 3 residues ahead of where the CDR3 ends, so the germline J gene completes it. The chain joins TRBV11-2 to TRBJ1-6; no clear D. Trimming left V 0 bases short and J 9 bases short, with 12 bases between. CDR3 size: 15 residues. Germline lookup yields CDR1 SGHAT and CDR2 FQNNGV. The sequenced CDR3 bases are TGTGCCAGCAGCTTAGATACGAACCCTATTTCACCC. This codes for CASSLDTNPISP. The whole CDR3 reads CASSLDTNPISPLHF. Looking up the rest from reference TRBV11-2 and TRBJ1-6 gives the full variable domain: EAGVAQSPRYKIIEKRQSVAFWCNPISGHATLYWYQQILGQGPKLLIQFQNNGVVDDSQLPKDRFSAERLKGVDSTLKIQPAKLEDSAVYLCASSLDTNPISPLHFGNGTRLTVT.

A remark on this clone: The read stops 3 residues short of the end of the CDR3; the missing end is completed from the germline J gene. The V call is TRBV7-9, the J call TRBJ2-5, with 9 bases fitting TRBD1. The V and J ends lost 5 bases and 5 bases, in that order; junction bases with no gene match: 6. Germline CDR1 reads SEHNR; CDR2 reads FQNEAQ (reference sequence). The CDR3 consists of 14 residues. The covered CDR3 bases are TGTGCCAGCAGCCCGACAGGGGGAAAGGAGACC. It is translated as CASSPTGGKET. The CDR3, in full, reads CASSPTGGKETQYF.

The CDR3 region is CASSILRSPEPDYGYTF. CDR3 bases read: TGTGCCAGTAGTATTCTGCGGTCGCCTGAACCGGACTATGGC. The J gene is TRBJ1-2, the V gene TRBV19, with D unresolved. Read data end 3 residues before the CDR3 end; the end is taken from the germline J gene. The CDR3 contains 17 residues. V was shortened by 3 bases and J by 3 bases, with 20 bases between the two germline ends. CDR1 and CDR2 from the germline V gene are LNHDA and SQIVND (reference sequence).

Regarding this clone: The sequenced fragment ends 3 residues before the CDR3 boundary, so the rest is inferred from the germline J gene. V gene TRBV18 combines with J gene TRBJ1-2; D is perhaps TRBD1 (6 bases). Germline CDR1 and CDR2: KGHSH and LQKENI. This CDR3 has 13 amino acids. Trimming cost V 6 bases and J 3 bases, with 11 bases left between them. CDR3 in amino acids: CASSEGEDYGYTF. CDR3 bases read: TGTGCCAGCTCGGAGGGGGAGGACTATGGC.

With respect to this clone: The CDR3 is cut off 3 residues early in the read; its end comes from the germline J gene. V is TRBV20-1 and J is TRBJ1-2, with 8 bases identical to TRBD1. This CDR3 has 14 amino acids. The J segment lost 2 bases and the V segment lost 5 bases, leaving 7 bases of the junction unmatched. The germline V gene has CDR1 DFQATT and CDR2 SNEGSKA (reference sequence). Incomplete CDR3 DNA: TGCAGTGCTGAGATTCGACAGGGGAACTATGGC. Translation: CSAEIRQGNYG. The whole CDR3 region reads CSAEIRQGNYGYTF.

Regarding this clone: The CDR3 end falls 3 residues outside the read, so it is completed with the germline J gene. The gene calls are TRBV5-1 and TRBJ2-2, with 8 nucleotides matching TRBD1. Unmatched junction bases numbered 8, after V lost 4 bases and J lost 3 bases. Germline V gene lookup returns CDR1 SGHRS and CDR2 YFSETQ. This CDR3 comprises 16 residues. The CDR3 DNA, read in part, is TGCGCCAGCAGCCGCGGGACAGGTGTAGACACCGGGGAG. It is translated as CASSRGTGVDTGE. The CDR3 in its entirety is CASSRGTGVDTGELFF.

Note on this clone: The read ends 3 residues early relative to the CDR3; the germline J gene fills the gap. This sequence joins TRBV28 and TRBJ2-7, with 7 bases lining up with TRBD1. J gave up 5 bases and V 7 bases, and 14 bases lay outside the gene matches. The CDR3 spans 15 residues. Germline CDR1 MDHEN, CDR2 SYDVKM. CDR3 protein: CASNPQGTSTDEQYF. The sequenced CDR3 bases are TGTGCCAGCAACCCACAGGGGACGTCTACGGACGAG. Drawing the rest from reference TRBV28 and TRBJ2-7, the complete variable domain is DVKVTQSSRYLVKRTGEKVFLECVQDMDHENMFWYRQDPGLGLRLIYFSYDVKMKEKGDIPEGYSVSREKKERFSLILESASTNQTSMYLCASNPQGTSTDEQYFGPGTRLTVT.

CDR3 loop: CASSPGGPGGGYGYTF. CDR3 DNA (partial): TGTGCCAGCAGCCCAGGGGGGCCAGGGGGCGGCTATGGC. This chain joins TRBV7-6 and TRBJ1-2; 8 bases map to TRBD1. The DNA ends 3 residues before the CDR3 does, and the rest of the CDR3 is filled in from the germline J gene. J gave up 4 bases and V 5 bases, and 12 bases lay outside the gene matches. This CDR3 spans 16 amino acids. Germline CDR1 and CDR2: SGHVS and FNYEAQ. Full variable domain (rest looked up from reference TRBV7-6 and TRBJ1-2): GAGVSQSPRYKVTKRGQDVALRCDPISGHVSLYWYRQALGQGPEFLTYFNYEAQQDKSGLPNDRFSAERPEGSISTLTIQRTEQRDSAMYRCASSPGGPGGGYGYTFGSGTRLTVV.

As concerns this clone: The CDR3 goes on 3 residues after the read ends, and that part is filled in from the germline J gene. The rearrangement links TRBV7-3 to TRBJ2-3, with 10 bases fitting TRBD2. The CDR3 spans 14 residues. Unmatched junction bases numbered 1, after V lost 5 bases and J lost 2 bases. The V gene's germline CDR1 is SGHTA and CDR2 FQGTGA. The CDR3 reads CASSLAGATDTQYF. The covered CDR3 bases are TGTGCCAGCAGCCTAGCGGGGGCCACAGATACG.

With regard to this clone: The read finishes 3 residues shy of the CDR3 end, and the germline J gene is used to complete it. V is TRBV5-1 and J is TRBJ1-1; D perhaps matches TRBD1 (6 bases). Trimming pared 5 bases from V and 0 bases from J, leaving 11 bases between. CDR3 length equals 14 residues. Germline V gene sequence: CDR1 SGHRS, CDR2 YFSETQ. CDR3 DNA (partial): TGCGCCAGCAGACTCCAGGGGATGAACACTGAA. Encoded protein: CASRLQGMNTE. The CDR3 in its entirety is CASRLQGMNTEAFF.

Regarding this clone: An end of the junction does not agree with germline; a read error may underlie this. The read ends 3 residues early relative to the CDR3; the germline J gene fills the gap. The genes are TRBV3-1 (or the pseudogene TRBV3-2) and TRBJ2-1; D gene unclear. CDR1 is LGHDT, CDR2 YNNKEL, per germline (reference sequence). CDR3 length: 13 amino acids. CDR3 bases read: TGTGCCAGCAGCCAAGTATCCTCCAATGAG. Translation gives CASSQVSSNE. The CDR3 as a whole reads CASSQVSSNEQFF.

Concerning this clone: The CDR3 end is not reached by the read, which stops 3 residues before it; the germline J gene fills it in. J is TRBJ2-7 and V is TRBV13; no definite D call. V lost 8 bases and J lost 5, with 10 bases in between. CDR1 is PRHDT, CDR2 FYEKMQ, per germline (reference sequence). This CDR3 contains 11 residues. CDR3 protein: CASVGRDEQYF. The part of the CDR3 DNA that was read is TGTGCCAGCGTCGGTCGGGACGAG.

Concerning this clone itself: The read ends 3 residues before the CDR3 terminus; that terminus is restored from the germline J gene. This chain connects TRBV15 to TRBJ2-7; perhaps TRBD1 as D (5 bases). CDR1 and CDR2 (germline): LNHNV, YYDKDF (reference sequence). With 3 bases removed from V and 1 base from J, the gap between germline ends came to 7 bases. This CDR3 has 13 amino acids. The CDR3 bases that were read are TGTGCCACCAGCAGGGACACTTCCTACGAG. Protein: CATSRDTSYE. In full, the CDR3 reads CATSRDTSYEQYF.

As to this clone: The read ends 3 residues before the CDR3 terminus; that terminus is restored from the germline J gene. V and J are TRBV29-1 and TRBJ1-2; D ambiguous. Trimming cost V 1 base and J 4 bases, with 10 bases left between them. CDR1 is SQVTM, CDR2 ANQGSEA, per germline. The CDR3 spans 13 residues. CDR3 residues: CSVEARGVYGYTF. CDR3 DNA, as far as it was read: TGCAGCGTTGAAGCTAGAGGAGTCTATGGC.

A word on this clone: The CDR3 end lies 3 residues beyond the end of the read and is filled in from the germline J gene. This sequence joins TRBV19 and TRBJ1-6, with D maybe TRBD1 (5 bases). Between the trimmed V and J ends, which lost 5 bases and 0 bases, there was a span of 5 bases. The germline CDR1 and CDR2 sequences are LNHDA and SQIVND (reference sequence). The length of the CDR3 is 14 residues. The sequenced part of the CDR3 DNA is TGTGCCAGTAGTGACAGCTCCTATAATTCACCC. This encodes CASSDSSYNSP. The full CDR3 sequence reads CASSDSSYNSPLHF. Full variable domain (rest looked up from reference TRBV19 and TRBJ1-6): DGGITQSPKYLFRKEGQNVTLSCEQNLNHDAMYWYRQDPGQGLRLIYYSQIVNDFQKGDIAEGYSVSREKKESFPLTVTSAQKNPTAFYLCASSDSSYNSPLHFGNGTRLTVT.

Comments on this clone: Read coverage stops 3 residues before the CDR3 terminus; the germline J gene supplies the remainder. The J gene is TRBJ2-3, the V gene TRBV12-5; possible D gene TRBD1, 6 bases. Trimming shortened V by 6 bases and J by 0 bases, and 16 bases separated the two germline ends. The CDR3 totals 16 residues. The V gene's germline CDR1 is LGHNT and CDR2 FRNRAP. CDR3 loop: CASGGETGASTDTQYF. Incomplete CDR3 DNA: TGTGCTAGTGGGGGGGAGACAGGCGCTAGCACAGATACG.

Notes on this clone: The DNA ends 3 residues before the CDR3 does, and the rest of the CDR3 is filled in from the germline J gene. The chain is built from TRBV20-1 and TRBJ2-5, with TRBD1 identical over 8 bases. The CDR3 extends over 15 amino acids. Germline CDR1 and CDR2: DFQATT and SNEGSKA (reference sequence). The trim removed 5 bases at V and 5 bases at J, leaving 13 bases unmatched. The CDR3 bases that were read are TGCAGTGCTCCCTCGGGGACAGGAGCGTTCGAGACC. Translated: CSAPSGTGAFET. The CDR3 in full is CSAPSGTGAFETQYF.

On this clone itself: The CDR3 extends 3 residues past the end of the read, so its final part is completed from the germline J gene. This sequence joins TRBV19 and TRBJ2-3; a possible D gene is TRBD1 (6 bases). Germline loops: CDR1 LNHDA, CDR2 SQIVND (reference sequence). Trimming cost V 6 bases and J 0 bases, with 10 bases left between them. CDR3 length: 14 amino acids. CDR3 amino acids: CASSPTGSTDTQYF. CDR3 DNA, as far as it was read: TGTGCCAGTAGCCCGACAGGAAGCACAGATACG. Combining the CDR3 with reference TRBV19 and TRBJ2-3 gives the whole variable domain DGGITQSPKYLFRKEGQNVTLSCEQNLNHDAMYWYRQDPGQGLRLIYYSQIVNDFQKGDIAEGYSVSREKKESFPLTVTSAQKNPTAFYLCASSPTGSTDTQYFGPGTRLTVL.

Regarding this clone: Read sequence stops 3 residues before the CDR3 end, and the germline J gene provides the missing end. V gene TRBV20-1 combines with J gene TRBJ2-7, with 11 bases fitting TRBD2. The CDR3 runs 15 residues. Per the germline V gene, CDR1 is DFQATT and CDR2 is SNEGSKA (reference sequence). Unmatched junction bases numbered 8, after V lost 1 base and J lost 6 bases. The CDR3 bases that were read are TGCAGTGCTAGAGGCCAAACTAGCGGGGGAATCGAG. It codes for CSARGQTSGGIE. The CDR3, in full, reads CSARGQTSGGIEQYF.

As for this clone: The sequence runs out 3 residues before the end of the CDR3; the remainder is reconstructed from the germline J gene. J is TRBJ1-6 and V is TRBV6-4; 8 positions agree with TRBD1. Germline CDR1 is MRHNA and CDR2 is SNTAGT. CDR3 size: 16 residues. V gave up 0 bases and J gave up 7 bases; unmatched junction bases: 5. CDR3 region: CASSDSSQGANSPLHF. CDR3 bases read: TGTGCCAGCAGTGACTCGAGTCAGGGGGCGAATTCACCC.